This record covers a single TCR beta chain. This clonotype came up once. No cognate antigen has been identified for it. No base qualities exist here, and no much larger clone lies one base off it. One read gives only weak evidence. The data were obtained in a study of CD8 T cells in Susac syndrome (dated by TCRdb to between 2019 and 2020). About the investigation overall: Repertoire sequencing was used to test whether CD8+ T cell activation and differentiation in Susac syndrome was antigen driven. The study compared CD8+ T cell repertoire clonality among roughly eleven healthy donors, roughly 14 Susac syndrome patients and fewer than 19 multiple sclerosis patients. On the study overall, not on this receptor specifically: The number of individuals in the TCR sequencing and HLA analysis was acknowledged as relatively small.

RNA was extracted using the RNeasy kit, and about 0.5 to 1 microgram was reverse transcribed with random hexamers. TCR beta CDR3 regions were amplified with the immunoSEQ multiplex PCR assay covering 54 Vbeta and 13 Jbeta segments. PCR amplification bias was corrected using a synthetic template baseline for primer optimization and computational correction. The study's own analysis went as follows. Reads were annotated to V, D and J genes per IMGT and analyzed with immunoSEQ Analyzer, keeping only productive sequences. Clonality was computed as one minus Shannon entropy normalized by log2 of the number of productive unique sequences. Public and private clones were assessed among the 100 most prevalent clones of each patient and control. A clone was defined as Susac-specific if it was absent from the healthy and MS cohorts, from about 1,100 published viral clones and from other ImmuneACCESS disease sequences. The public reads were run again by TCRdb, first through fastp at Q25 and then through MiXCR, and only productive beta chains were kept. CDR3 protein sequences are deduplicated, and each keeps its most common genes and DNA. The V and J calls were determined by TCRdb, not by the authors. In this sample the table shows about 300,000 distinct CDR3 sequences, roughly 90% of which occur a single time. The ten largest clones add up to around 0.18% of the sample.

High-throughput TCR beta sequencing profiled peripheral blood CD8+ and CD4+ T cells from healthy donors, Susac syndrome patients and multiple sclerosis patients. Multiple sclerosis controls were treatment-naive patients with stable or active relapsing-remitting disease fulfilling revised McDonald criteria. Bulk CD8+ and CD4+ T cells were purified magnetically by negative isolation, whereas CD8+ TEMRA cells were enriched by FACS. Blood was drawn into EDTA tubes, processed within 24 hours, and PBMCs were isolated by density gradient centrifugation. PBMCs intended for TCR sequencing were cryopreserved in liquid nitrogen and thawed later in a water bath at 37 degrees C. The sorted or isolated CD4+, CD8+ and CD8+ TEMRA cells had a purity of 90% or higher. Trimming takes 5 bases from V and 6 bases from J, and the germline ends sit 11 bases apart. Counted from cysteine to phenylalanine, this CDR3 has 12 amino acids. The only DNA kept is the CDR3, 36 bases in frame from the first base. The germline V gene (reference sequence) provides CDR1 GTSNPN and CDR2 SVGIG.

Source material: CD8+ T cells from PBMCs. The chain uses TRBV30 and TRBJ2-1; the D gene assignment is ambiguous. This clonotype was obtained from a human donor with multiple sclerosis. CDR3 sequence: CAWARMGNEQFF. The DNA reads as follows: TGTGCCTGGGCTCGAATGGGCAATGAGCAGTTCTTC.